This T cell receptor beta chain was obtained from a study of blood T cells in healthy people across ages. Overall study findings and caveats: It was found that TCR beta diversity correlated strongly with the percentage of naive T cells.

Individuals who donated were healthy Caucasians from Russia aged about 6 to 100. V lost 3 bases, J lost 2 bases, and 14 bases lay in between. The CDR3 runs 16 residues. A second PCR, run for about 6 to 11 cycles, used a sample-barcoded 5' primer plus a J-beta primer mix. TCRdb passed the 5' RACE reads through MiXCR, listing each CDR3 protein once. The table lists hundreds of thousands of distinct CDR3 sequences, about a third of them singletons. With regard to this clonotype: The antigen remains undetermined.

V is TRBV12-3 or TRBV12-4 and J is TRBJ1-5; D is unresolved. The sample taken for sequencing was blood. This sequence was found in a woman aged 80 or older in good health. This CDR3 reads CASSFFQNWGNQPQHF. In DNA form, the CDR3 reads TGTGCCAGCAGTTTCTTCCAGAACTGGGGCAATCAGCCCCAGCATTTT.